Listed below are T cell receptor beta chains from one sample, sequenced in a study of cytomegalovirus exposure and HLA in healthy donors. Some clones are missing from TCRdb's copy, which holds only in-frame ones; the method was immunoSEQ multiplex PCR. The sample has about 150,000 clones, more than 7.5% seen once. The sequenced material came from PBMCs. These receptors all stem from a man in his forties or fifties in good health and CMV-seronegative. Each CDR3 is given with its conserved first and last residue. A D gene is named only where the DNA matches it firmly. The size of a clone is reported for some rows only, either as once, few or many, or as a class for expanded clones.

j_call,v_call,clone_size,d_call,cdr3_aa,cdr3_nt
TRBJ2-1,TRBV6-1,few,TRBD2,CASSEGLAGGHEQFF,TGTGCCAGCAGTGAAGGGTTAGCGGGGGGGCATGAGCAGTTCTTC
TRBJ2-1,TRBV7-3,few,TRBD2,CASSSSPSVGGFYNEQFF,TGTGCCAGCAGCTCGTCGCCCTCTGTCGGGGGGTTCTACAATGAGCAGTTCTTC
TRBJ2-1,TRBV5-1,.,TRBD1,CASSLAGQGLRSTYNEQFF,TGCGCCAGCAGCTTGGCGGGACAGGGATTGCGGAGCACCTACAATGAGCAGTTCTTC
TRBJ1-1,TRBV6-1,.,.,CGSGAGATEAFF,TGCGGCTCTGGAGCAGGGGCTACTGAAGCTTTCTTT
TRBJ1-4,TRBV6-5,.,.,CASSYGGKEREKLFF,TGTGCCAGCAGTTACGGGGGGAAGGAGCGGGAAAAACTGTTTTTT
TRBJ1-5,TRBV30,few,TRBD1,CAWSATGGAQPQHF,TGTGCCTGGAGTGCGACAGGGGGGGCTCAGCCCCAGCATTTT
TRBJ1-2,TRBV29-1,.,.,CSVDRGESGYGYTF,TGCAGCGTTGACAGGGGAGAATCCGGATATGGCTACACCTTC
TRBJ1-2,TRBV9,few,TRBD1,CASSPSGTGKGNYGYTF,TGTGCCAGCAGCCCCTCCGGGACAGGGAAGGGGAACTATGGCTACACCTTC
TRBJ2-1,TRBV19,few,TRBD2,CASSTSQRGAYNEQFF,TGTGCCAGTAGTACCTCGCAGCGGGGGGCTTACAATGAGCAGTTCTTC
TRBJ1-2,TRBV19,.,.,CAISNFYGYTF,TGTGCCATCTCGAACTTCTATGGCTACACCTTC
TRBJ2-7,TRBV5-6,.,TRBD2,CASSLGPGLAGNGQYF,TGTGCCAGCAGCTTGGGACCGGGACTAGCGGGAAATGGGCAGTACTTC
TRBJ2-5,TRBV5-1,few,TRBD2,CASSQGTSGKETQYF,TGCGCCAGCAGCCAAGGGACTAGCGGGAAGGAGACCCAGTACTTC
TRBJ2-3,TRBV7-6,few,.,CASSLVPGFADTQYF,TGTGCCAGCAGCTTAGTGCCAGGGTTCGCAGATACGCAGTATTTT
TRBJ2-7,TRBV2,few,TRBD2,CASYSGREREQYF,TGTGCCAGCTATAGCGGGAGGGAGCGCGAGCAGTACTTC
TRBJ1-4,TRBV6-1,few,.,CASKNGEVNEKLFF,TGTGCCAGCAAGAATGGTGAGGTTAATGAAAAACTGTTTTTT
TRBJ2-7,TRBV29-1,few,.,CSVGSDLGTYEQYF,TGCAGCGTTGGCTCGGACCTGGGGACTTACGAGCAGTACTTC
TRBJ2-1,TRBV7-2,few,.,CASSPTRQIHNEQFF,TGTGCCAGCAGCCCGACGAGACAGATACACAATGAGCAGTTCTTC
TRBJ1-1,TRBV19,few,.,CASSFQGSLNTEAFF,TGTGCCAGTAGCTTCCAGGGGAGCCTGAACACTGAAGCTTTCTTT
TRBJ1-1,TRBV19,few,.,CASSIRRILNTEAFF,TGTGCCAGTAGTATCCGGAGAATCTTGAACACTGAAGCTTTCTTT
TRBJ2-1,TRBV10-2,few,.,CASSEFYSYNEQFF,TGCGCCAGCAGTGAGTTTTACTCCTACAATGAGCAGTTCTTC
TRBJ2-1,TRBV20-1,few,TRBD2,CSATLAGEQFF,TGCAGTGCTACCCTAGCGGGAGAGCAGTTCTTC
TRBJ1-1,TRBV6-1,few,TRBD1,CASSSRDRGEAFF,TGTGCCAGCAGCTCCAGGGACAGGGGTGAAGCTTTCTTT
TRBJ1-2,TRBV27,few,TRBD1,CASSADRGRYTF,TGTGCCAGCAGTGCCGACAGGGGTCGCTACACCTTC
TRBJ1-6,TRBV30,few,.,CAWAGRINSPLHF,TGTGCCTGGGCTGGGAGGATTAATTCACCCCTCCACTTT
TRBJ1-1,TRBV7-2,few,.,CASSSSGGLEAFF,TGTGCCAGCAGCTCATCCGGGGGGCTAGAAGCTTTCTTT
TRBJ2-3,TRBV5-4,.,.,CASSFLGRDTQYF,TGTGCCAGCAGCTTCTTGGGGAGAGATACGCAGTATTTT
TRBJ1-5,TRBV9,few,TRBD1,CASSSGTGGNQPQHF,TGTGCCAGCAGCTCGGGGACAGGTGGCAATCAGCCCCAGCATTTT
TRBJ1-1,TRBV19,.,TRBD1,CASSFPSGQKDTEAFF,TGTGCCAGTAGTTTCCCGTCGGGACAGAAGGACACTGAAGCTTTCTTT
TRBJ2-5,TRBV30,few,.,CAWSVAGADETQYF,TGTGCCTGGAGTGTTGCGGGGGCGGACGAGACCCAGTACTTC
TRBJ1-1,TRBV29-1,.,.,CSVGHMNTEAFF,TGCAGCGTCGGACACATGAACACTGAAGCTTTCTTT
TRBJ1-2,TRBV20-1,few,.,CSAQVQYGYTF,TGCAGTGCGCAGGTTCAGTATGGCTACACCTTC
TRBJ1-1,TRBV27,.,.,CASSLSIFSSDIEAFF,TGTGCCAGCAGTTTATCAATCTTCAGTTCGGACATAGAAGCTTTCTTT
TRBJ2-7,TRBV28,.,TRBD2,CASSQKGLAGGRNYEQYF,TGTGCCAGCAGCCAAAAGGGACTAGCGGGAGGGAGAAACTACGAGCAGTACTTC
TRBJ2-3,TRBV6-5,.,.,CASSYSPQTRKDTQYF,TGTGCCAGCAGTTACTCGCCCCAGACTAGAAAAGATACGCAGTATTTT
TRBJ1-5,TRBV18,.,.,CASSPQQGNQPQHF,TGTGCCAGCTCACCGCAACAGGGAAATCAGCCCCAGCATTTT
TRBJ1-2,TRBV7-6,.,.,CASSFGVNYGYTF,TGTGCCAGCAGCTTCGGGGTGAACTATGGCTACACCTTC
TRBJ1-2,TRBV11-2,.,TRBD1,CASSSTKRGQIGGYTF,TGTGCCAGCAGCAGTACTAAGAGGGGGCAAATAGGTGGCTACACCTTC
TRBJ1-1,TRBV7-9,few,TRBD1,CASSLGGDRGNAEAFF,TGTGCCAGCAGCTTAGGAGGGGACAGGGGAAACGCTGAAGCTTTCTTT
TRBJ2-5,TRBV30,few,TRBD2,CAWNKGLAEETQYF,TGTGCCTGGAACAAGGGACTAGCGGAAGAGACCCAGTACTTC
TRBJ1-1,TRBV27,.,.,CASSPNTENTEAFF,TGTGCCAGCAGTCCGAATACAGAGAACACTGAAGCTTTCTTT
TRBJ1-1,TRBV21-1,.,.,CARHRGRVGPVNTEAFF,TGTGCCAGGCACCGGGGAAGGGTGGGCCCCGTGAACACTGAAGCTTTCTTT
TRBJ2-3,TRBV29-1,few,.,CSVEVRGYTDTQYF,TGCAGCGTTGAGGTGCGGGGATACACAGATACGCAGTATTTT
TRBJ2-2,TRBV19,.,.,CASSEQGLNTGELFF,TGTGCCAGTAGCGAACAGGGCCTGAACACCGGGGAGCTGTTTTTT
TRBJ1-5,TRBV7-9,.,.,CASSLGFGRGDNQPQHF,TGTGCCAGCAGCTTAGGGTTTGGCAGGGGTGACAATCAGCCCCAGCATTTT
TRBJ2-7,TRBV7-8,few,TRBD2,CASRPRLAGAIYEQYF,TGTGCCAGCAGGCCTAGACTAGCGGGAGCCATTTACGAGCAGTACTTC
TRBJ1-2,TRBV30,.,.,CAWGGVYGYTF,TGTGCCTGGGGAGGGGTCTATGGCTACACCTTC
TRBJ2-1,TRBV30,.,.,CAWSVGRGYNEQFF,TGTGCCTGGAGTGTAGGGCGGGGCTACAATGAGCAGTTCTTC
TRBJ2-1,TRBV30,.,TRBD2,CAWGLLYNEQFF,TGTGCATGGGGACTACTTTACAATGAGCAGTTCTTC
TRBJ2-1,TRBV5-1,few,TRBD2,CASSLSGRAGNEQFF,TGCGCCAGCAGCTTGAGCGGGAGGGCCGGAAATGAGCAGTTCTTC
TRBJ2-3,TRBV7-9,few,TRBD2,CASSLEASGIADTQYF,TGTGCCAGCAGCTTAGAGGCTAGCGGGATTGCAGATACGCAGTATTTT
TRBJ2-5,TRBV4-2,few,TRBD2,CASSQDLQAGGRVETQYF,TGTGCCAGCAGCCAAGATCTTCAAGCGGGGGGGCGGGTAGAGACCCAGTACTTC
TRBJ2-3,TRBV9,few,.,CASTVTAGKGDTQYF,TGTGCCAGCACCGTCACGGCGGGAAAGGGAGATACGCAGTATTTT
TRBJ2-5,TRBV29-1,few,.,CSAGETGGETQYF,TGCAGCGCTGGGGAGACCGGGGGAGAGACCCAGTACTTC
TRBJ2-5,TRBV2,few,.,CASSVIQVYETQYF,TGTGCCAGCAGTGTCATCCAGGTCTACGAGACCCAGTACTTC
TRBJ2-1,TRBV28,few,TRBD2,CASSLLAGVNNEQFF,TGTGCCAGCAGTTTACTAGCGGGAGTCAACAATGAGCAGTTCTTC